This T cell receptor beta chain comes out of a study of glioma-infiltrating T cells after dendritic cell vaccination (dated by TCRdb to about 2016). For the wider study: Of the approximately 15 glioblastoma patients in the cohort, all drawn from Phase I and II dendritic cell vaccination trials, 9 were newly diagnosed and 6 had recurrent disease. Autologous tumor lysate-pulsed dendritic cell vaccination was administered to the patients between the early 2000s and the early 2010s. To make the vaccine, monocyte-derived dendritic cells were cultured for roughly seven days with IL-4 and GM-CSF and then pulsed overnight with autologous tumor lysate. Each patient got three intradermal injections of the dendritic cell vaccine, spaced at biweekly intervals, in the arm below the axilla. In glioblastoma patients vaccinated with dendritic cells, deep sequencing of TCR beta CDR3 regions served to measure tumor-infiltrating lymphocyte content and to compare repertoires between tumor and blood. Survival after dendritic cell vaccination was correlated with TCR sequencing metrics, such as TIL content and the overlap between tumor and blood repertoires.

TCRB CDR3 regions were amplified from approximately 2 ug genomic DNA, or all available DNA if less, using the immunoSEQ assay. The multiplex PCR employed 60 forward primers targeting TCR V beta segments and 13 reverse primers targeting J beta segments. To estimate reads per starting template, synthetic control templates were spiked into each sample at limiting dilution. The Illumina HiSeq System generated sequencing reads of 87 bp. In the original analysis: PCR and sequencing errors were removed by merging closely related sequences with a nearest neighbor algorithm. TCR overlap was measured as the percentage of unique tumor TCR beta sequences that were also present in the peripheral blood of the same patient. The clones in this table, taken by TCRdb from immuneACCESS, are in-frame only. Not every clone is retained; where verified, under half of the shortfall comes from an unresolved V gene, and the cause of the rest is unknown. That table supplies the V and J calls and clone size; D and trimming were determined from the DNA. This sample has about 100,000 clones in its table, and roughly 83% of those were observed once. The top ten constitute 5.5% to 7% of the sample.

Compared with germline, V lacks 6 bases and J lacks 4 bases; bases without a gene match: 6. The CDR3 measures 14 amino acids from cysteine to phenylalanine. The retained sequence is limited to the CDR3, 42 bases, with the frame set at the first base. CDR1 and CDR2 are read off the germline V gene as MNHEY and SVGAGI. As to this clone: Which antigen it targets is not known. The record has no base qualities; no much larger clone is one base away.

Overall results and qualifications from the work: No direct relationship between TCR clonality and survival was found, suggesting that a diverse polyclonal response may matter. The TCR overlap response model with three groups was called speculative and said to need prospective validation. Longer time to progression and overall survival after dendritic cell vaccination were predicted by higher estimated pretreatment TIL content. The cohort was small and heterogeneous, only a few patients had full blood and tumor sets, and even fewer had initial-recurrent tumor pairs.

Patients were selected on the basis of adequate residual fresh-frozen tumor tissue and more than two years of available survival data. Molecular status otherwise varied across the glioblastoma patients, but none of them carried an isocitrate dehydrogenase mutation. PBMC collection took place before vaccination, two weeks after the third vaccination, and at tumor progression if progression occurred. Genomic DNA was extracted with the Qiagen DNeasy Blood extraction Kit. The chain couples TRBV6-5 to TRBJ2-7; TRBD1 lines up with 10 middle nucleotides. The source material was blood, sampled before dendritic cell vaccination. This TCR derives from a human donor with glioblastoma. The CDR3 protein sequence reads: CASRRTGGSYEQYF. In nucleotide form, the sequence is TGTGCCAGCAGGAGGACAGGGGGTTCGTACGAGCAGTACTTC.